The entry that follows covers one T cell receptor (beta chain) sequence. Its antigen is as yet unknown. This sample is part of a study of OX40 agonist ivuxolimab in advanced cancers. V trimming: 2 bases; J trimming: 5 bases; junction bases outside the gene matches: 8. From germline, CDR1 is MNHNS and CDR2 SASEGT. CDR3 length: 15 amino acids. Study outcomes and limitations: CD4+ T cells averaged fewer expanded clones than CD8+ T cells.

The protocol was immunoSEQ multiplex PCR, while the TCRdb copy is restricted to in-frame clones and leaves out a portion. The sample contains 70,000 to 95,000 clones, 90% to 95% of which appear only once. J is TRBJ2-5 and V is TRBV6-1; 7 nucleotides line up with TRBD1. Sequencing used CD4+ or CD8+ T cells sorted from blood, obtained in a trial of the OX40 agonist ivuxolimab. This sequence originates from an adult with an advanced solid tumor such as melanoma, head and neck, liver or kidney cancer. The chain's CDR3 is CASSENRGKTETQYF. The CDR3 nucleotides read TGTGCCAGCAGTGAAAACAGGGGTAAGACGGAGACCCAGTACTTC.